This T cell receptor (beta chain) was documented in a study of cytomegalovirus exposure and HLA in healthy donors. Background on the study: Genotyping showed 75% to 90% of 350 to 400 donors falling in the Caucasian-associated ancestry cluster. Study-level findings and limits: A later analysis reportedly found fewer N-insertions in an Asian-associated ancestry cluster than the approximately 700-donor mean.

Comment on this clone: Its matching antigen is unknown.

V lost 4 bases, J lost 3 bases, and 8 bases stayed unmatched. The CDR3 runs to 15 residues. The germline V gene encodes CDR1 SGHNT and CDR2 YYREEE (reference sequence). The primer mix had 60 Vbeta and 13 Jbeta primers. Some clones are missing from TCRdb's copy, which holds only in-frame ones; the method was immunoSEQ multiplex PCR. The table shows fewer than 200,000 clones, with 82% occurring only once. Material: PBMCs. This chain uses TRBV5-4 with TRBJ2-7, with TRBD1 matching 9 bases. The clonotype originates from a girl aged 10-17 years in good health and CMV-seropositive. In nucleotides, the CDR3 is TGTGCCAGCAGCGGCGCCGGGACAGGGCACTACGAGCAGTACTTC. Encoded protein: CASSGAGTGHYEQYF. The variable domain in full, with the rest retrieved from reference TRBV5-4 and TRBJ2-7, is ETGVTQSPTHLIKTRGQQVTLRCSSQSGHNTVSWYQQALGQGPQFIFQYYREEENGRGNFPPRFSGLQFPNYSSELNVNALELDDSALYLCASSGAGTGHYEQYFGPGTRLTVT.